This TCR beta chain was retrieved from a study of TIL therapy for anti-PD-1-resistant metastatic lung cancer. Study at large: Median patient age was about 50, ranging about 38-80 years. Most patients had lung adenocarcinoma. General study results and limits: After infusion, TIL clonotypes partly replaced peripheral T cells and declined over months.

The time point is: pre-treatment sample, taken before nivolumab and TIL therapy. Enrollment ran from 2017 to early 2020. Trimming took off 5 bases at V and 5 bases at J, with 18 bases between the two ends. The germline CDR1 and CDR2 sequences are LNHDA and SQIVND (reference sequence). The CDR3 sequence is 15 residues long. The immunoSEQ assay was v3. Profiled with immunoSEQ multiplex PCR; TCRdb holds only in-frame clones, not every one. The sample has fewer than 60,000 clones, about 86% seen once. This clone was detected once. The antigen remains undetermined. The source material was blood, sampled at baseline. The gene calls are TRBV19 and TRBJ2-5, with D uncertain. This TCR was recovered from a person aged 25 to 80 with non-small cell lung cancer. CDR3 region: CASSEIVTAIETQYF. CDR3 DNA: TGTGCCAGTAGTGAGATTGTGACGGCAATCGAGACCCAGTACTTC.